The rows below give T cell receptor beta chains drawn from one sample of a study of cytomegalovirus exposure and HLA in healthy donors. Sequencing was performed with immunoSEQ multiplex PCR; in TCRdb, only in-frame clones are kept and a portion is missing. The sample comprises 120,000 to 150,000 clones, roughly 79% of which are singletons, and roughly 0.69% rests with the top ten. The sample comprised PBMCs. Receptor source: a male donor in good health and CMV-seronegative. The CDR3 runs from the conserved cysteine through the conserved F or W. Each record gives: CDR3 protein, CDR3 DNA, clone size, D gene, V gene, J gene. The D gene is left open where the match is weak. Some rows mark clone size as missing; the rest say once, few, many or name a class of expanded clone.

CDR3: CARSLIGETGEDTQYF; DNA: TGTGCCAGAAGCTTGATAGGGGAAACAGGGGAAGATACGCAGTATTTT; size: .; D: TRBD1; V: TRBV5-3; J: TRBJ2-3
CDR3: CATNLRPTPNEQFF; DNA: TGCGCCACCAACCTGAGGCCCACCCCCAATGAGCAGTTCTTC; size: .; D: .; V: TRBV10-1; J: TRBJ2-1
CDR3: CASSLQGALNTEAFF; DNA: TGTGCCAGCAGCTTACAGGGGGCGCTGAACACTGAAGCTTTCTTT; size: .; D: TRBD1; V: TRBV7-2; J: TRBJ1-1
CDR3: CASSDTLAGTTDTQYF; DNA: TGTGCCAGCAGTGACACACTAGCGGGGACTACAGATACGCAGTATTTT; size: .; D: TRBD2; V: TRBV6-1; J: TRBJ2-3
CDR3: CASSLDWTVPLEQYF; DNA: TGTGCCAGCAGTTTAGACTGGACAGTGCCCCTCGAGCAGTACTTC; size: once; D: .; V: TRBV6-5; J: TRBJ2-7
CDR3: CSATTYNEQFF; DNA: TGCAGTGCTACCACCTACAATGAGCAGTTCTTC; size: .; D: .; V: TRBV20-1; J: TRBJ2-1
CDR3: CSAPPSGGNTEAFF; DNA: TGCAGCGCCCCCCCCTCGGGGGGGAACACTGAAGCTTTCTTT; size: .; D: .; V: TRBV29-1; J: TRBJ1-1
CDR3: CASHGQGAAGELFF; DNA: TGTGCCAGCCACGGGCAGGGGGCTGCCGGGGAGCTGTTTTTT; size: few; D: TRBD1; V: TRBV2; J: TRBJ2-2
CDR3: CASSFIPVGGTTNTEAFF; DNA: TGCGCCAGCAGTTTTATCCCCGTAGGAGGGACGACGAACACTGAAGCTTTCTTT; size: .; D: .; V: TRBV5-1; J: TRBJ1-1
CDR3: CASSEGGGGRGSTEAFF; DNA: TGTGCCAGCAGTGAAGGGGGGGGCGGACGTGGGTCCACTGAAGCTTTCTTT; size: .; D: .; V: TRBV2; J: TRBJ1-1
CDR3: CASSFGGQGNTEAFF; DNA: TGCGCCAGCAGCTTCGGAGGACAGGGAAACACTGAAGCTTTCTTT; size: .; D: TRBD1; V: TRBV5-1; J: TRBJ1-1
CDR3: CASSLGATNEKLFF; DNA: TGCGCCAGCAGCTTGGGAGCAACTAATGAAAAACTGTTTTTT; size: .; D: .; V: TRBV5-1; J: TRBJ1-4
CDR3: CSGAVSDTQYF; DNA: TGCAGCGGAGCGGTTTCAGATACGCAGTATTTT; size: few; D: .; V: TRBV29-1; J: TRBJ2-3
CDR3: CASSHPGQNTGELFF; DNA: TGCGCCAGCAGCCACCCGGGACAGAACACCGGGGAGCTGTTTTTT; size: .; D: .; V: TRBV4-3; J: TRBJ2-2
CDR3: CASSNRDRSEAFF; DNA: TGTGCCAGCAGCAATCGGGACAGAAGTGAAGCTTTCTTT; size: few; D: TRBD1; V: TRBV7-2; J: TRBJ1-1
CDR3: CASSVGTGGGYGYTF; DNA: TGTGCCAGCAGCGTAGGGACAGGGGGCGGCTATGGCTACACCTTC; size: .; D: TRBD1; V: TRBV9; J: TRBJ1-2
CDR3: CASRRLAGGYEQYF; DNA: TGTGCCAGCAGGAGACTAGCGGGAGGTTACGAGCAGTACTTC; size: few; D: TRBD2; V: TRBV6-6; J: TRBJ2-7
CDR3: CASSEWQALFGNQPQHF; DNA: TGTGCCAGCAGTGAATGGCAGGCTCTATTTGGCAATCAGCCCCAGCATTTT; size: .; D: .; V: TRBV6-1; J: TRBJ1-5
CDR3: CASSGTSGGYNEQFF; DNA: TGCGCCAGCAGCGGGACTAGCGGGGGGTACAATGAGCAGTTCTTC; size: .; D: TRBD2; V: TRBV5-1; J: TRBJ2-1
CDR3: CASRPSGNRYGYTF; DNA: TGTGCCAGCAGACCCTCGGGGAATAGGTATGGCTACACCTTC; size: .; D: .; V: TRBV14; J: TRBJ1-2
CDR3: CASSLGYAGGPDTQYF; DNA: TGTGCCAGCAGCTTAGGGTACGCGGGAGGCCCAGATACGCAGTATTTT; size: .; D: TRBD2; V: TRBV11-2; J: TRBJ2-3
CDR3: CASSLVSGYEQYF; DNA: TGTGCCAGCAGCTTAGTATCGGGGTACGAGCAGTACTTC; size: .; D: .; V: TRBV7-2; J: TRBJ2-7
CDR3: CASGDRGRVGGYTF; DNA: TGTGCCAGTGGAGACAGGGGGCGAGTAGGAGGCTACACCTTC; size: .; D: TRBD1; V: TRBV19; J: TRBJ1-2
CDR3: CASSFPSLEQYF; DNA: TGCGCCAGCAGCTTCCCTAGTCTCGAGCAGTACTTC; size: .; D: .; V: TRBV5-1; J: TRBJ2-7
CDR3: CASSLERGRFQYGYTF; DNA: TGTGCCAGCAGCTTGGAAAGGGGGCGGTTTCAGTATGGCTACACCTTC; size: .; D: TRBD1; V: TRBV5-6; J: TRBJ1-2
CDR3: CASSLGGGTYNEQFF; DNA: TGTGCCAGCAGCTTAGGCGGGGGGACCTACAATGAGCAGTTCTTC; size: .; D: TRBD2; V: TRBV7-2; J: TRBJ2-1
CDR3: CASSVGGQSHEQYF; DNA: TGTGCCAGCAGCGTAGGGGGACAGTCCCACGAGCAGTACTTC; size: .; D: TRBD1; V: TRBV9; J: TRBJ2-7
CDR3: CASSPAWSGGIYGYTF; DNA: TGTGCCAGCAGCCCTGCTTGGTCAGGGGGAATCTATGGCTACACCTTC; size: .; D: TRBD1; V: TRBV27; J: TRBJ1-2
CDR3: CASSRDRGWGNTEAFF; DNA: TGTGCCAGCAGCCGAGACAGGGGGTGGGGGAACACTGAAGCTTTCTTT; size: .; D: TRBD1; V: TRBV7-8; J: TRBJ1-1
CDR3: CASSVEGGGNQPQHF; DNA: TGTGCCAGCAGCGTGGAGGGAGGGGGCAATCAGCCCCAGCATTTT; size: .; D: .; V: TRBV11-2; J: TRBJ1-5
CDR3: CASSPSLTGETQYF; DNA: TGTGCCAGCTCACCGTCCTTAACGGGAGAGACCCAGTACTTC; size: .; D: .; V: TRBV18; J: TRBJ2-5
CDR3: CSSSGSDRGNEQYF; DNA: TGTTCCAGCAGCGGATCGGACAGGGGCAACGAGCAGTACTTC; size: .; D: TRBD1; V: TRBV7-9; J: TRBJ2-7
CDR3: CASSRIRDRFTDTQYF; DNA: TGTGCCAGCAGTCGTATCCGGGACAGGTTCACAGATACGCAGTATTTT; size: .; D: TRBD1; V: TRBV28; J: TRBJ2-3
CDR3: CASSQLTDSGLAGRGRFF; DNA: TGCGCCAGCAGCCAACTGACTGACTCGGGACTAGCGGGAAGGGGGCGGTTCTTC; size: .; D: TRBD2; V: TRBV4-1; J: TRBJ2-1
CDR3: CASSLGPRQGGRYEQYF; DNA: TGTGCCAGCAGCTTAGGCCCCAGACAGGGCGGGCGCTACGAGCAGTACTTC; size: .; D: TRBD1; V: TRBV11-3; J: TRBJ2-7
CDR3: CASSLNPLADDYEQYF; DNA: TGTGCCAGCAGCTTAAACCCCCTAGCGGACGACTACGAGCAGTACTTC; size: .; D: TRBD2; V: TRBV7-2; J: TRBJ2-7
CDR3: CASSPRLPSSYNEQFF; DNA: TGTGCCAGCTCACCAAGGCTTCCTAGCTCCTACAATGAGCAGTTCTTC; size: .; D: .; V: TRBV18; J: TRBJ2-1
CDR3: CASSLGYNQPQHF; DNA: TGCGCCAGCAGCTTGGGTTACAATCAGCCCCAGCATTTT; size: .; D: .; V: TRBV5-1; J: TRBJ1-5
CDR3: CASSQEEREGRDEQYF; DNA: TGCGCCAGCAGCCAAGAGGAGCGGGAGGGCCGGGACGAGCAGTACTTC; size: .; D: TRBD2; V: TRBV4-1; J: TRBJ2-7
CDR3: CASSRQYNEQFF; DNA: TGTGCCAGCAGCAGACAGTACAATGAGCAGTTCTTC; size: .; D: .; V: TRBV5-8; J: TRBJ2-1
CDR3: CSVDTGFNQPQHF; DNA: TGCAGCGTAGATACAGGCTTCAATCAGCCCCAGCATTTT; size: .; D: .; V: TRBV29-1; J: TRBJ1-5
CDR3: CAISWVRLEPNNEQFF; DNA: TGTGCCATCAGTTGGGTTAGACTAGAACCAAACAATGAGCAGTTCTTC; size: .; D: .; V: TRBV10-3; J: TRBJ2-1
CDR3: CAWSVSQGKQYF; DNA: TGTGCCTGGAGTGTATCTCAGGGGAAGCAGTATTTT; size: .; D: .; V: TRBV30; J: TRBJ2-3
CDR3: CASSSRGPYEQYF; DNA: TGTGCCAGCAGTTCCAGGGGACCGTACGAGCAGTACTTC; size: once; D: .; V: TRBV27; J: TRBJ2-7
CDR3: CASFSATGSSGYTF; DNA: TGTGCCAGCTTTTCGGCCACGGGATCGTCGGGCTACACCTTC; size: .; D: .; V: TRBV6-5; J: TRBJ1-2
CDR3: CASSLERGSNQPQHF; DNA: TGTGCCAGCAGCTTAGAAAGGGGTAGCAATCAGCCCCAGCATTTT; size: .; D: .; V: TRBV7-8; J: TRBJ1-5
CDR3: CASSQPSGRGTDTQYF; DNA: TGCGCCAGCAGCCAACCTTCAGGGAGGGGCACAGATACGCAGTATTTT; size: .; D: TRBD2; V: TRBV4-3; J: TRBJ2-3